The source of this TCR beta chain is a study of T-cell reconstitution after alpha-beta-depleted transplantation in children. There are many counts of this clonotype. The antigen remains unidentified. Germline values: CDR1 LGHNA, CDR2 YSLEER. Trimming left V 1 base short and J 2 bases short, with 14 bases between. This CDR3 is 16 amino acids long. Study-wide results and caveats: Recipient T cells and thymic progenitors that survived were the source of the high TCRbeta diversity seen at day 60 in some patients. A year had passed since transplant, and T-cell counts and diversity by then came mostly from newly produced T cells. There were reportedly several hundred expanded graft clones from which alpha-beta T cells came about two months after transplant.

Preparation of the TCRbeta library was carried out with unique molecular identifiers. TCRdb reprocessed the PCR reads with MiXCR, giving one entry per CDR3 protein. There are fewer than 40,000 distinct CDR3 sequences in the sample; 6% to 8.5% occur only once, and approximately 30% lies in the top ten. The chain uses TRBV4-3 and TRBJ2-5; no firm D call. This sequence was found in a child younger than two who had a stem cell transplant for acute myeloid leukemia, so the T cells may come from the graft donor. Here the sequenced sample was peripheral blood, taken 60 days after TCRalphabeta/CD19-depleted stem cell transplant. CDR3 residues: CASSQGSQLRQETQYF. The CDR3 nucleotides are TGCGCCAGCAGCCAAGGCTCACAATTGAGACAAGAGACCCAGTACTTC.